These 8 T cell receptor beta chains originate from one sample sequenced in a study of T cell responses to AZD1222 COVID-19 vaccine. The data were produced by immunoSEQ multiplex PCR, yet TCRdb's version contains in-frame clones alone and is incomplete. Of about 120,000 clones in the sample, about 89% were seen once. The material sequenced was peripheral blood, taken on day 0 of AZD1222 vaccination. Receptors originate from an adult in good health.

The V call is TRBV10-3, the J call TRBJ1-2; TRBD1 is a possible D gene (5 bases). Trimming took 9 bases from V and 2 from J, leaving 19 bases between them. CDR3 size: 15 residues. The germline CDR1 and CDR2 sequences are ENHRY and SYGVKD. CDR3 coding DNA: TGTGCCATTAGGGGAGTCGGACAAAAAAACTATGGCTACACCTTC. Amino acid sequence: CAIRGVGQKNYGYTF.

CDR3 sequence: CASGVGNEQFF. CDR3 DNA: TGTGCCAGTGGGGTGGGCAATGAGCAGTTCTTC. The chain links TRBV11-3 to TRBJ2-1; the D is unclear. The germline gives CDR1 SGHNT, CDR2 YENEEA. This CDR3 has 11 amino acids. V lost 9 bases and J 6 bases, leaving 9 bases between the germline ends.

The chain has TRBV7-3 and TRBJ2-7; tentatively, D is TRBD1 (5 bases). CDR1 SGHTA and CDR2 FQGTGA come from the germline V gene. This CDR3 spans 15 amino acids. Trimming left V 1 base short and J 3 bases short, with 13 bases between. This chain's CDR3 is CASSLNLGAGYEQYF. In nucleotides, the CDR3 is TGTGCCAGCAGCTTAAATCTAGGGGCTGGCTACGAGCAGTACTTC.

The V and J genes are TRBV3-1 (or the pseudogene TRBV3-2) and TRBJ1-6; tentatively, D is TRBD1 (5 bases). This CDR3 region has 14 residues. Germline V gives CDR1 LGHDT, CDR2 YNNKEL (reference sequence). V lost 2 bases to trimming and J lost 10 bases, with 12 bases between them. The CDR3 region is CASSQLGVESPLHF. The CDR3 DNA reads TGTGCCAGCAGCCAATTAGGGGTCGAATCACCCCTCCACTTT.

The V call is TRBV15, the J call TRBJ2-1, with a tentative D call TRBD2 (6 bases). Germline values: CDR1 LNHNV, CDR2 YYDKDF (reference sequence). This CDR3 is 16 amino acids long. Deletions cut 0 bases from V and 2 bases from J, with 11 bases between. CDR3 DNA sequence: TGTGCCACCAGCAGAGATTTGGGACTGGCCTACAATGAGCAGTTCTTC. Its protein is CATSRDLGLAYNEQFF. The full variable domain, in which reference TRBV15 and TRBJ2-1 provide the parts outside the CDR3, is DAMVIQNPRYQVTQFGKPVTLSCSQTLNHNVMYWYQQKSSQAPKLLFHYYDKDFNNEADTPDNFQSRRPNTSFCFLDIRSPGLGDTAMYLCATSRDLGLAYNEQFFGPGTRLTVL.

The rearrangement links TRBV6-5 to TRBJ2-7; perhaps TRBD2 as D (7 bases). Trimming took off 4 bases at V and 0 bases at J, with 10 bases between the two ends. CDR1 and CDR2 (germline): MNHEY, SVGAGI. The length of the CDR3 is 14 residues. The CDR3 nucleotides are TGTGCCAGCAGTTTAGGGGGGGCCTCCTACGAGCAGTACTTC. Amino acids: CASSLGGASYEQYF.

This clone was seen just once. The V and J genes are TRBV5-1 and TRBJ2-5; unclear D gene. Per the germline V gene, CDR1 is SGHRS and CDR2 is YFSETQ. V was pared by 0 bases and J by 4 bases, with 7 bases between. The CDR3 loop spans 13 amino acids. The CDR3 region is CASSLGILETQYF. The CDR3 bases are TGCGCCAGCAGCTTGGGAATATTAGAGACCCAGTACTTC.

The chain joins TRBV6-6 to TRBJ1-2; TRBD1 matches at 9 bases. The ends lost 5 bases at V and 1 base at J; junction bases unmatched: 11. The CDR3 runs 17 residues. Germline CDR1 MNHNY, CDR2 SVGAGI (reference sequence). The CDR3 sequence is CASSPSGRDRDNYGYTF. The DNA for the CDR3 is TGTGCCAGCAGTCCCTCGGGCCGGGACAGGGATAACTATGGCTACACCTTC.